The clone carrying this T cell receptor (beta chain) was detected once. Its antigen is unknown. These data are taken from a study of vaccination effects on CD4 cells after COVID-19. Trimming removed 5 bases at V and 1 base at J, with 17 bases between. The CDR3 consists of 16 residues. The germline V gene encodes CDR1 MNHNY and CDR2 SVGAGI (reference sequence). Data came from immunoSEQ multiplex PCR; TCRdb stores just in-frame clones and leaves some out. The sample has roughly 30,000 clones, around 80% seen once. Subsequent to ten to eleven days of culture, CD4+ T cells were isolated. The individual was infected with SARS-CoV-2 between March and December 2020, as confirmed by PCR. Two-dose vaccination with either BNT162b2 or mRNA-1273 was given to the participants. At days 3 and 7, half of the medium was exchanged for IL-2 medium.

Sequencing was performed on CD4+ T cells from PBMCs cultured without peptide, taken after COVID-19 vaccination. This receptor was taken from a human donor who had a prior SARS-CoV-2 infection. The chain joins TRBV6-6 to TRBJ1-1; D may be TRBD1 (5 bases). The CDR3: CASSPRPPGWNTEAFF. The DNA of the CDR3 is TGTGCCAGCAGTCCCAGACCCCCAGGGTGGAACACTGAAGCTTTCTTT.